This T cell receptor beta chain was captured in a study of T cell repertoires in cytomegalovirus infection. Study-wide results and limits: The study identified carriers of CMV plus the relevant HLA from cumulative public TCR beta family frequency.

A word on this clonotype: What it recognizes is unknown.

TCRdb called the reads again in MiXCR, with one record for every CDR3 protein. The table includes 250,000 or so distinct CDR3 sequences, approximately 17% detected once. From germline, CDR1 is SGHDT and CDR2 YYEEEE. This CDR3 has 16 residues. The V and J ends lost 5 bases and 4 bases respectively, with 21 bases between them. This TCR was sampled from a human donor in good health (CMV status not recorded). Some clones in this sample may be carry-over from other donors' samples. The sequenced material came from CD8+ T cells from PBMCs. The J gene is TRBJ1-1, the V gene TRBV5-6; maybe TRBD1 (6 bases). The CDR3 DNA reads as TGTGCCAGCAGGCTACACGCAGGGGCCCAGGGCACTGAAGCTTTCTTT. Translated: CASRLHAGAQGTEAFF.